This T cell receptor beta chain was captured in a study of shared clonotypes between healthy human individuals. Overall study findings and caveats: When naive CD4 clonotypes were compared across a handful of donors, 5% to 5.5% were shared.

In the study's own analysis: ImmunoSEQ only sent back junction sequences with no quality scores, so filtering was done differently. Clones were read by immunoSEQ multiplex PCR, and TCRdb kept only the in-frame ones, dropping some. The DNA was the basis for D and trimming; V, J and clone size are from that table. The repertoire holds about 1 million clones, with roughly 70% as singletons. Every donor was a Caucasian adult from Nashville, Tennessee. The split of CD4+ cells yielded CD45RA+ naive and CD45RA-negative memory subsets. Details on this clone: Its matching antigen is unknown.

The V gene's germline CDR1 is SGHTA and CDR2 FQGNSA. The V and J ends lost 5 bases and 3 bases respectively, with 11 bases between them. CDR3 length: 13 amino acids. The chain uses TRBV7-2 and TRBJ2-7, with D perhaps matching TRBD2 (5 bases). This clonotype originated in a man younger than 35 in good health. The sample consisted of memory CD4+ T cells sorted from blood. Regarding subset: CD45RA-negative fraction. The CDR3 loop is CASSPEGLYEQYF. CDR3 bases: TGTGCCAGCAGCCCCGAGGGTCTCTACGAGCAGTACTTC.